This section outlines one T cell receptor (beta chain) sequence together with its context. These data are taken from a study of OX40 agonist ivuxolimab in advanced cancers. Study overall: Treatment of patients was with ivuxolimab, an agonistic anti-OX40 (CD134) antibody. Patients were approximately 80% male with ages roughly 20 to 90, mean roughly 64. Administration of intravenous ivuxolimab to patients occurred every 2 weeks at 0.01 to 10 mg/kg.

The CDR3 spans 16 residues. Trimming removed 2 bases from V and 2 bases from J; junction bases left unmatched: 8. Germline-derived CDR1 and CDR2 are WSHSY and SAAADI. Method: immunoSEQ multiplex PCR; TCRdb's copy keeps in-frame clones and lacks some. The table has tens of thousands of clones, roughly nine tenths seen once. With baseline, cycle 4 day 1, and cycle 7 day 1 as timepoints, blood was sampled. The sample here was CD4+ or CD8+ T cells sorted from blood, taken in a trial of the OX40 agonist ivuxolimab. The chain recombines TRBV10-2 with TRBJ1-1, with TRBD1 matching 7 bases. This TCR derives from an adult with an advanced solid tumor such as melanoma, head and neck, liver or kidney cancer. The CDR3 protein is CASSEPRTGHNTEAFF. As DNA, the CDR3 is TGCGCCAGCAGTGAGCCCAGGACAGGACATAACACTGAAGCTTTCTTT.